This T cell receptor beta chain appears in the sequencing data of a study of blood T cell repertoires in COVID-19. Produced via immunoSEQ multiplex PCR; TCRdb's table is partial and in-frame only. The repertoire holds under 130,000 clones, 81% seen once, with 30% to 45% in the top ten. This CDR3 is built from 16 residues. CDR1 and CDR2 (germline): LGHNA, YNFKEQ. With 0 bases clipped from V and 0 bases from J, the junction kept 3 bases outside the gene matches. Material: peripheral blood. V is TRBV4-2 and J is TRBJ2-3; 7 bases map to TRBD1. This clonotype originated in a man older than 75 with acute or convalescent COVID-19. Here the CDR3 reads CASSQDMGQSTDTQYF. DNA for the CDR3: TGTGCCAGCAGCCAAGATATGGGACAGAGCACAGATACGCAGTATTTT.